These 5 T cell receptor beta chains originate from one sample sequenced in a study of T cell repertoires and Cas9 in healthy adults. Generated by immunoSEQ multiplex PCR, the TCRdb table keeps only in-frame clones and is missing some. The profile covers about 14,000 clones, with 89% appearing a single time and around 1.5% taken by the ten largest. The sample comprised Tregs (CD4+, CD25+, CD127-, CD137-, CD154-) from PBMCs; culture status not recorded. The source of these receptors is a human donor in good health.

This chain connects TRBV7-8 to TRBJ2-6; TRBD1 agrees at 7 bases. Germline V CDR1 and CDR2: SGHVS, FQNEAQ. The CDR3 consists of 17 residues. After removal of 1 base from V and 1 base from J, the junction contained 4 bases not matched to a gene. The CDR3 here is CASSLGGTVSGANVLTF. Written as DNA, the CDR3 is TGTGCCAGCAGCTTAGGGGGGACAGTTTCTGGGGCCAACGTCCTGACTTTC.

The gene calls are TRBV28 and TRBJ1-1, with 12 bases aligning to TRBD1. The CDR3 covers 15 residues. Germline V gives CDR1 MDHEN, CDR2 SYDVKM. V lost 3 bases to trimming and J lost 3 bases; unmatched junction nucleotides: 2. The CDR3 reads CASSLGTGGHTEAFF. The CDR3 DNA reads as TGTGCCAGCAGTTTGGGGACAGGGGGCCACACTGAAGCTTTCTTT.

V is TRBV5-1 and J is TRBJ2-3; 11 nucleotides align to TRBD2. Germline-derived CDR1 and CDR2 are SGHRS and YFSETQ. Trimming at V came to 3 bases and at J to 0 bases, leaving 9 bases not matched to a gene. The CDR3 is 18 residues long. The CDR3 nucleotides read TGCGCCAGCAGCTGGAAGACTAGCGGGACCACTAGCACAGATACGCAGTATTTT. It yields the protein CASSWKTSGTTSTDTQYF.

The CDR3 DNA follows: TGTGCCATCAGGAATTCACAGGGGGCAGGTAATGAGCAGTTCTTC. Protein sequence: CAIRNSQGAGNEQFF. The chain uses TRBV10-3 and TRBJ2-1; 9 nucleotides agree with TRBD1. This CDR3 spans 15 amino acids. V shed 6 bases and J 7 bases; nucleotides not matched to a gene: 10. In germline, CDR1 is ENHRY, CDR2 SYGVKD.

The CDR3 spells CASSQGQGRDGYTF. CDR3 bases: TGCGCCAGCAGCCAAGGACAGGGACGGGATGGCTACACCTTC. The rearrangement joins TRBV4-3 to TRBJ1-2; 7 bases are shared with TRBD1. Germline V CDR1 and CDR2: LGHNA, YSLEER. This CDR3 contains 14 residues. V gave up 1 base and J gave up 6 bases; unmatched junction bases: 5.